This T cell receptor beta chain was recovered during a study of blood T cell repertoires in COVID-19. About the study: T cells, B-cell-depleted T cells, or PBMCs supplied cDNA or gDNA.

With 2 bases clipped from V and 7 bases from J, the junction kept 7 bases outside the gene matches. CDR3 length equals 16 residues. From germline, CDR1 is MNHEY and CDR2 SVGAGI. TCRdb's copy holds only in-frame clones and misses some; the assay was immunoSEQ multiplex PCR. Of fewer than 100,000 clones listed, approximately 87% were seen once; the top ten hold 15%. V gene TRBV6-5 combines with J gene TRBJ1-6; 8 nucleotides match TRBD1. Material for sequencing was peripheral blood. The source of this sequence is a human donor in a cohort sampled during active COVID-19. CDR3 sequence reads: CASSYDMTGENSPLHF. The CDR3, as DNA: TGTGCCAGCAGTTACGATATGACAGGGGAAAATTCACCCCTCCACTTT.